Presented here are 26 T cell receptor beta chains from one specimen sequenced in a study of T cell responses to AZD1222 COVID-19 vaccine. The protocol was immunoSEQ multiplex PCR, while the TCRdb copy is restricted to in-frame clones and leaves out a portion. The top ten clones hold 1% to 1.5% of a sample with about 140,000 clones, roughly 90% of them seen once. The specimen comprised peripheral blood, sampled 28 days after the second AZD1222 dose. These receptors were taken from an adult who received the AZD1222 COVID-19 vaccine.

The V gene is TRBV27, the J gene TRBJ1-2; maybe TRBD1 (5 bases). This CDR3 region has 13 residues. Per the germline V gene, CDR1 is MNHEY and CDR2 is SMNVEV (reference sequence). V dropped 10 bases and J dropped 5 bases, with 17 bases sitting between them. This CDR3 is CATRGSLGYGYTF. The CDR3, as DNA: TGTGCCACGAGGGGCAGTCTTGGGTATGGCTACACCTTC.

CDR3 sequence: CASSQETRNSPLHF. The CDR3 DNA is TGTGCCAGCAGCCAAGAGACCCGCAATTCACCCCTCCACTTT. V usage is TRBV14 and J usage is TRBJ1-6; D is unresolved. The CDR3 has 14 amino acids. Trimming cost V 0 bases and J 7 bases, with 7 bases left between them. Germline CDR1 SGHDN, CDR2 FVKESK.

This rearrangement joins TRBV7-3 to TRBJ1-2; weak D call: TRBD1 (6 bases). The CDR3 is made up of 15 amino acids. Germline CDR1 is SGHTA and CDR2 is FQGTGA. V was trimmed by 2 bases and J by 9 bases, leaving 19 bases between them. In DNA form, the CDR3 reads TGTGCCAGCAGCTTACTCGAGGGGGGGATACCCTGCTACACCTTC. The encoded protein is CASSLLEGGIPCYTF. The variable domain in full, with the rest retrieved from reference TRBV7-3 and TRBJ1-2, is GAGVSQTPSNKVTEKGKYVELRCDPISGHTALYWYRQSLGQGPEFLIYFQGTGAADDSGLPNDRFFAVRPEGSVSTLKIQRTERGDSAVYLCASSLLEGGIPCYTFGSGTRLTVV.

This clone was detected once. The chain recombines TRBV19 with TRBJ1-1, with D possibly being TRBD1 (5 bases). Trimming removed 6 bases from V and 10 bases from J, with 18 bases in between. This CDR3 spans 13 amino acids. CDR1 and CDR2 (germline): LNHDA, SQIVND (reference sequence). DNA of the CDR3: TGTGCCAGTAGCATAAGCAGGGCCCGAAGAGCTTTCTTT. It encodes CASSISRARRAFF.

The chain combines TRBV7-6 with TRBJ2-5, with 8 bases fitting TRBD2. The CDR3 is 15 amino acids. The germline V gene has CDR1 SGHVS and CDR2 FNYEAQ. Unmatched junction bases numbered 9, after V lost 4 bases and J lost 5 bases. In DNA, the CDR3 is TGTGCCAGCAGCTCCGGACTAGCAAACGTCGAGACCCAGTACTTC. Its protein product is CASSSGLANVETQYF.

The chain couples TRBV6-5 to TRBJ2-1; the match to TRBD2 covers 10 bases. The length of the CDR3 is 15 residues. CDR1 is MNHEY and CDR2 is SVGAGI in the germline V gene. Trimming cost V 6 bases and J 4 bases; bases outside gene matches: 6. The CDR3 loop is CASRRSGGPYNEQFF. The CDR3 region has the DNA TGTGCCAGCAGACGTAGCGGGGGGCCTTACAATGAGCAGTTCTTC.

This rearrangement joins TRBV24-1 to TRBJ1-5, with 7 bases lining up with TRBD1. Germline loops: CDR1 KGHDR, CDR2 SFDVKD. Losses at the gene ends were 6 bases for V and 7 bases for J; bases not matched to a gene: 5. This CDR3 has 13 amino acids. The CDR3 protein is CATSLGGGQPQHF. The CDR3 nucleotides are TGTGCCACCAGTTTAGGGGGCGGCCAGCCCCAGCATTTT.

This chain links TRBV27 with TRBJ1-1, with D possibly matching TRBD1 (5 bases). Trimming pared 1 base from V and 4 bases from J, leaving 10 bases between. CDR1 and CDR2 (germline): MNHEY, SMNVEV (reference sequence). This CDR3 contains 14 residues. In DNA form, the CDR3 reads TGTGCCAGCAGTTTATTTCCAGGGAGCACTGAAGCTTTCTTT. This codes for CASSLFPGSTEAFF.

This chain's CDR3 is CASSPKAPGGMGNQPQHF. The CDR3 nucleotides read TGTGCCAGCAGCCCGAAAGCCCCGGGGGGCATGGGCAATCAGCCCCAGCATTTT. The chain is built from TRBV7-4 and TRBJ1-5; D is possibly TRBD1 (6 bases). V was cut by 5 bases and J by 2 bases, with 22 bases left in between. The CDR3 contains 18 residues. Germline CDR1 and CDR2: SGHVT and SQSDAQ.

The chain carries TRBV28 and TRBJ2-2, with 9 positions matching TRBD2. This CDR3 is built from 14 residues. CDR1 and CDR2 from the germline V gene are MDHEN and SYDVKM. V shed 8 bases, J shed 7 bases, and the junction held 8 bases outside the gene matches. DNA of the CDR3: TGTGCCAGCCAGACTAGCGGAAACTACGGGGAGCTGTTTTTT. Protein product: CASQTSGNYGELFF.

This clone occurred once. CDR3 protein: CASSQERGGPDTQYF. The CDR3 coding sequence is TGTGCCAGCAGCCAAGAGCGGGGGGGCCCAGATACGCAGTATTTT. This chain links TRBV4-2 with TRBJ2-3, with 9 bases matching TRBD2. CDR3 size: 15 residues. With 0 bases clipped from V and 4 bases from J, the junction kept 2 bases outside the gene matches. The germline gives CDR1 LGHNA, CDR2 YNFKEQ.

The sample holds one count of this clone. The V and J genes are TRBV28 and TRBJ2-6; D call uncertain. Germline assignment: CDR1 MDHEN and CDR2 SYDVKM. With 3 bases removed from V and 3 bases from J, the gap between germline ends came to 3 bases. The CDR3 length is 13 residues. CDR3 DNA sequence: TGTGCCAGCAGTTTGCGTGGGGCCAACGTCCTGACTTTC. Protein product: CASSLRGANVLTF.

The gene calls are TRBV15 and TRBJ2-1; no firm D call. The CDR3 has 14 amino acids. The V end was cut by 1 base, the J end by 10 bases, with 14 bases between. Looked up from germline, CDR1 is LNHNV and CDR2 is YYDKDF (reference sequence). CDR3 protein: CATSRVAAPEEQFF. CDR3 nucleotide sequence: TGTGCCACCAGCAGAGTGGCAGCCCCAGAGGAGCAGTTCTTC.

The V and J genes are TRBV11-3 and TRBJ2-3, with 13 bases matching TRBD2. V dropped 4 bases and J dropped 4; count of bases not matched to a gene: 5. The CDR3 is 16 residues long. The germline gives CDR1 SGHNT, CDR2 YENEEA. Written as DNA, the CDR3 is TGTGCCAGCAGCTCCCCGGGACTAGCGGGGCCAGATACGCAGTATTTT. This translates into CASSSPGLAGPDTQYF.

V is TRBV11-2 and J is TRBJ2-7; the match to TRBD2 covers 8 bases. The CDR3 is 13 residues long. CDR1 and CDR2 from the germline V gene are SGHAT and FQNNGV. With V trimmed by 6 bases and J by 4 bases, 5 bases remained unmatched. This chain's CDR3 is CASSLSGEYEQYF. The CDR3 DNA sequence: TGTGCCAGCAGTCTTAGCGGGGAGTACGAGCAGTACTTC.

This chain links TRBV6-5 with TRBJ1-6; D might be TRBD1 (6 bases). The CDR3 runs to 14 residues. Trimming cost V 7 bases and J 1 base, with 8 bases left between them. CDR1 is MNHEY, CDR2 SVGAGI, per germline. CDR3 in amino acids: CASTGVSYNSPLHF. CDR3 sequence (DNA): TGTGCCAGCACAGGGGTATCCTATAATTCACCCCTCCACTTT.

A single count supports this clone. The rearrangement uses TRBV13 and TRBJ2-7; TRBD1 matches 7 bases. V dropped 5 bases and J dropped 0; count of bases not matched to a gene: 4. Germline values: CDR1 PRHDT, CDR2 FYEKMQ (reference sequence). The CDR3 length is 14 residues. CDR3: CASSTRQGSYEQYF. The CDR3 bases are TGTGCCAGCAGCACCCGACAGGGCTCCTACGAGCAGTACTTC.

The chain employs TRBV11-2 and TRBJ2-5; maybe TRBD1 (6 bases). This CDR3 has 13 amino acids. Germline assignment: CDR1 SGHAT and CDR2 FQNNGV. Trimming pared 2 bases from V and 5 bases from J, leaving 9 bases between. DNA for the CDR3: TGTGCCAGCAGCTTACAGGGGTCGGAGACCCAGTACTTC. It translates to CASSLQGSETQYF.

The chain uses TRBV7-3 and TRBJ2-2; 9 nucleotides line up with TRBD2. Germline CDR1 is SGHTA and CDR2 is FQGTGA. The CDR3 consists of 16 residues. V was clipped by 0 bases and J by 5 bases; unmatched bases: 4. The CDR3 here is CASSLTSGSGTGELFF. The CDR3, as DNA: TGTGCCAGCAGCTTAACTAGCGGGAGTGGGACCGGGGAGCTGTTTTTT.

The chain recombines TRBV28 with TRBJ2-1, with TRBD2 identical over 7 bases. CDR3 length: 17 residues. Germline trimming cut 4 bases from V and 3 bases from J; bases unmatched to any gene: 12. Germline lookup yields CDR1 MDHEN and CDR2 SYDVKM. The DNA for the CDR3 is TGTGCCAGCAGTTCCATCCGGACGGCTAGCGGCTACAATGAGCAGTTCTTC. Protein product: CASSSIRTASGYNEQFF.

V usage is TRBV7-2 and J usage is TRBJ2-2, with 7 positions matching TRBD2. Germline assignment: CDR1 SGHTA and CDR2 FQGNSA. The CDR3 is 16 amino acids. V gave up 4 bases and J gave up 2 bases; unmatched junction bases: 7. CDR3 residues: CASSSSGLENTGELFF. Written as DNA, the CDR3 is TGTGCCAGCAGCTCTAGCGGACTAGAAAACACCGGGGAGCTGTTTTTT.

The rearrangement joins TRBV6-6 to TRBJ2-3; TRBD2 matches 8 bases. The V and J ends lost 11 bases and 8 bases, in that order; junction bases with no gene match: 18. CDR1 MNHNY and CDR2 SVGAGI come from the germline V gene (reference sequence). The length of the CDR3 is 15 residues. The CDR3 bases are TGTGCCGGCGCAGGAACTAGCGGAACTTTCGCTACGCAGTATTTT. Residues: CAGAGTSGTFATQYF.

The chain employs TRBV5-4 and TRBJ2-1, with 14 bases matching TRBD2. The CDR3 consists of 17 residues. V was pared by 3 bases and J by 7 bases, with 9 bases of the junction left unmatched. From germline, CDR1 is SGHNT and CDR2 YYREEE (reference sequence). The CDR3 here is CASSSKTSGRAGNEQFF. CDR3 DNA: TGTGCCAGCAGCTCGAAGACTAGCGGGAGGGCCGGGAATGAGCAGTTCTTC.

J is TRBJ2-7 and V is TRBV19; D is unclear. Trimming stripped 4 bases from V and 0 bases from J, with 16 bases between. Germline CDR1 is LNHDA and CDR2 is SQIVND (reference sequence). The length of the CDR3 is 16 residues. CDR3 in amino acids: CASSTVGEPSSYEQYF. The DNA for the CDR3 is TGTGCCAGTAGTACGGTAGGAGAGCCAAGCTCCTACGAGCAGTACTTC.

The sample holds one count of this clone. The V gene is TRBV21-1, the J gene TRBJ1-5; TRBD1 was called by the table and not checked on the DNA. TRBV21-1 is labeled a pseudogene. The CDR3 has 18 amino acids. The CDR3 is CASSKPVWDTSSNQPQHF. The CDR3 DNA reads TGTGCCAGCAGCAAACCTGTCTGGGACACTTCTAGCAATCAGCCCCAGCATTTT.

The V call is TRBV5-4, the J call TRBJ2-7; 8 bases match TRBD2. With 0 bases clipped from V and 3 bases from J, the junction kept 5 bases outside the gene matches. The V gene's germline CDR1 is SGHNT and CDR2 YYREEE (reference sequence). The CDR3 runs to 15 residues. The CDR3 sequence is CASSLGLASLYEQYF. CDR3 in DNA: TGTGCCAGCAGCTTGGGACTAGCGAGTCTCTACGAGCAGTACTTC.